This T cell receptor beta chain was found in a study of blood T cell repertoires in COVID-19. Overall study context: Samples taken during acute and convalescent COVID-19 were collected in the United States, Italy and Spain.

CDR3 size: 15 residues. J gave up 5 bases and V 3 bases, and 6 bases lay outside the gene matches. Germline values: CDR1 KGHDR, CDR2 SFDVKD. The repertoire was sequenced with immunoSEQ multiplex PCR; TCRdb's copy has only in-frame clones and lacks some. The repertoire consists of 170,000 or so clones, with roughly 89% occurring once and the leading ten covering around 12%. This clonotype was sampled from a woman between 70 and 85 years old with COVID-19, enrolled during active disease. This sequence joins TRBV24-1 and TRBJ2-3; 8 bases map to TRBD2. Source material: peripheral blood. CDR3 sequence (DNA): TGTGCCACCAGTGATCCGGGACTAGTTAAAGATACGCAGTATTTT. Its protein is CATSDPGLVKDTQYF.